This is a list of T cell receptor beta chains from one sample in a study of blood T cell repertoires in COVID-19. Clones were sequenced by immunoSEQ multiplex PCR, and TCRdb holds only the in-frame ones, with some missing. The table includes about 180,000 clones, nearly 90% detected once. The sequenced sample consisted of peripheral blood. The receptors were sampled from a man aged 18 to 30 who had recovered from COVID-19. Each CDR3 is given with its conserved first and last residue. The D gene is left open where the match is weak. Size tells how often a clone was seen (once, few, many) or the class of an expanded clone, and some rows leave it out.

clone_size: NA; v_call: TRBV28; j_call: TRBJ2-7; d_call: NA; cdr3_nt: TGTGCCAGCAGTTTGAGTCCGAGGGCGGGGTACGAGCAGTACTTC; cdr3_aa: CASSLSPRAGYEQYF
clone_size: NA; v_call: TRBV3-1/TRBV3-2; j_call: TRBJ2-4; d_call: NA; cdr3_nt: TGTGCCAGCAGCTTGCAAGGGGGGGGAGACATTCAGTACTTC; cdr3_aa: CASSLQGGGDIQYF
clone_size: once; v_call: TRBV5-6; j_call: TRBJ2-2; d_call: TRBD1; cdr3_nt: TGTGCCAGCAGCTCCCGGGACAGGGAGGCCGGGGAGCTGTTTTTT; cdr3_aa: CASSSRDREAGELFF
clone_size: NA; v_call: TRBV7-9; j_call: TRBJ2-7; d_call: TRBD1; cdr3_nt: TGTGCCAGCAGCTTAAGAACAGGGGACGAGCAGTACTTC; cdr3_aa: CASSLRTGDEQYF
clone_size: few; v_call: TRBV6-2/TRBV6-3; j_call: TRBJ2-5; d_call: NA; cdr3_nt: TGTGCCAGCAGTCCCCCGGGGGACGTTAAGACCCAGTACTTC; cdr3_aa: CASSPPGDVKTQYF
clone_size: NA; v_call: TRBV21-1; j_call: TRBJ2-4; d_call: NA; cdr3_nt: TGTGCCAGCACACTAATAAACCCCTGGGAGGCCAAAAACATTCAGTACTTC; cdr3_aa: CASTLINPWEAKNIQYF
clone_size: NA; v_call: TRBV14; j_call: TRBJ2-6; d_call: NA; cdr3_nt: TGTGCCAGCAGCCTGAGACAGTCTGGGGCCAACGTCCTGACTTTC; cdr3_aa: CASSLRQSGANVLTF
clone_size: once; v_call: TRBV6-2/TRBV6-3; j_call: TRBJ2-1; d_call: NA; cdr3_nt: TGTGCCAGCAGTTCCCTTTCCCTTTCCTACAATGAGCAGTTCTTC; cdr3_aa: CASSSLSLSYNEQFF
clone_size: few; v_call: TRBV5-1; j_call: TRBJ2-7; d_call: TRBD1; cdr3_nt: TGCGCCAGCAGGTCGGTTGGGACAGGGAAGACCTACGAGCAGTACTTC; cdr3_aa: CASRSVGTGKTYEQYF
clone_size: NA; v_call: TRBV11-2; j_call: TRBJ1-3; d_call: TRBD1; cdr3_nt: TGTGCCAGCAGACACCAGACAGGGAGCCCCGGAAACACCATATATTTT; cdr3_aa: CASRHQTGSPGNTIYF
clone_size: NA; v_call: TRBV28; j_call: TRBJ2-1; d_call: TRBD2; cdr3_nt: TGTGCCAGCAGTGGACTAGCGGGGTACAATGAGCAGTTCTTC; cdr3_aa: CASSGLAGYNEQFF
clone_size: NA; v_call: TRBV19; j_call: TRBJ2-2; d_call: TRBD1; cdr3_nt: TGTGCCAGTAGTAACGTAGGGACAGGGAACACCGGGGAGCTGTTTTTT; cdr3_aa: CASSNVGTGNTGELFF
clone_size: NA; v_call: TRBV4-3; j_call: TRBJ2-2; d_call: NA; cdr3_nt: TGCGCCAGCAGCCAAACTATATCCGGGGAGCTGTTTTTT; cdr3_aa: CASSQTISGELFF
clone_size: NA; v_call: TRBV19; j_call: TRBJ1-3; d_call: NA; cdr3_nt: TGTGCCAGTAGTATATCCGGACAGAGAGGAACCGGAAACACCATATATTTT; cdr3_aa: CASSISGQRGTGNTIYF
clone_size: NA; v_call: TRBV6-5; j_call: TRBJ2-7; d_call: NA; cdr3_nt: TGTGCCAGCAACCCGACTAGGTCCTACGAGCAGTACTTC; cdr3_aa: CASNPTRSYEQYF
clone_size: NA; v_call: TRBV4-3; j_call: TRBJ2-1; d_call: NA; cdr3_nt: TGCGCCAGCAGCCGATCTAGTTCCGCCAGTGAGCAGTTCTTC; cdr3_aa: CASSRSSSASEQFF
clone_size: NA; v_call: TRBV19; j_call: TRBJ1-2; d_call: NA; cdr3_nt: TGTGCCAGTAGTATCAACGCGCGTGGTCCGGGCTACACCTTC; cdr3_aa: CASSINARGPGYTF
clone_size: once; v_call: TRBV29-1; j_call: TRBJ1-1; d_call: NA; cdr3_nt: TGCAGCGTTGACCCTAGGGGCACTGAAGCTTTCTTT; cdr3_aa: CSVDPRGTEAFF
clone_size: few; v_call: TRBV6-5; j_call: TRBJ2-7; d_call: NA; cdr3_nt: TGTGCCAGCAGCCCCCGGGGATTTTCTGGCGGCGAGCAGTACTTC; cdr3_aa: CASSPRGFSGGEQYF
clone_size: NA; v_call: TRBV6-5; j_call: TRBJ1-6; d_call: TRBD1; cdr3_nt: TGTGCCAGCAGAAGACAGGGAAGTTCACCCCTCCACTTT; cdr3_aa: CASRRQGSSPLHF
clone_size: NA; v_call: TRBV9; j_call: TRBJ1-2; d_call: TRBD1; cdr3_nt: TGTGCCAGCAGTTACCGGGACAGTGACTATGGCTACACCTTC; cdr3_aa: CASSYRDSDYGYTF
clone_size: once; v_call: TRBV12-3/TRBV12-4; j_call: TRBJ2-7; d_call: NA; cdr3_nt: TGTGCCAGCGCTGGGACAATCTTATACGAGCAGTACTTC; cdr3_aa: CASAGTILYEQYF
clone_size: NA; v_call: TRBV19; j_call: TRBJ1-1; d_call: NA; cdr3_nt: TGTGCCAGTAGAGAAAGAGGCAGGGGAACTGAAGCTTTCTTT; cdr3_aa: CASRERGRGTEAFF
clone_size: NA; v_call: TRBV7-3; j_call: TRBJ2-3; d_call: TRBD2; cdr3_nt: TGTGCCAGCAGCTTAACGAAGGCGGGAGCAACAGATACGCAGTATTTT; cdr3_aa: CASSLTKAGATDTQYF
clone_size: NA; v_call: TRBV11-2; j_call: TRBJ1-1; d_call: NA; cdr3_nt: TGTGCCTTAGGGAGGGTCAACACTGAAGCTTTCTTT; cdr3_aa: CALGRVNTEAFF
clone_size: NA; v_call: TRBV10-3; j_call: TRBJ2-1; d_call: TRBD2; cdr3_nt: TGTGCCATCAGTGGTCTAGCGGAAAATGAGCAGTTCTTC; cdr3_aa: CAISGLAENEQFF
clone_size: NA; v_call: TRBV30; j_call: TRBJ1-6; d_call: TRBD1; cdr3_nt: TGTGCCTGGAGTGTGGGACAGCTTAATTCACCCCTCCACTTT; cdr3_aa: CAWSVGQLNSPLHF
clone_size: NA; v_call: TRBV5-1; j_call: TRBJ1-1; d_call: NA; cdr3_nt: TGCGCCAGCAGTAATAGGGTAGGAGGCTCCGAAAACACTGAAGCTTTCTTT; cdr3_aa: CASSNRVGGSENTEAFF
clone_size: NA; v_call: TRBV7-2; j_call: TRBJ1-3; d_call: NA; cdr3_nt: TGTGCCAGCACCCTAGCGCCTAAATCTGGAAACACCATATATTTT; cdr3_aa: CASTLAPKSGNTIYF
clone_size: NA; v_call: TRBV7-2; j_call: TRBJ1-2; d_call: TRBD1; cdr3_nt: TGTGCCAGCAGCTTTATTGCGACAGGGGGCTACACCTTC; cdr3_aa: CASSFIATGGYTF
clone_size: NA; v_call: TRBV18; j_call: TRBJ2-1; d_call: NA; cdr3_nt: TGTGCCAGCTCACCCCGGACAGACCCCCTGGGGAATGAGCAGTTCTTC; cdr3_aa: CASSPRTDPLGNEQFF
clone_size: NA; v_call: TRBV21-1; j_call: TRBJ1-1; d_call: NA; cdr3_nt: TGTGCCAGCAGCAAAGCCGACAGGGACGGCACTGAAGCTTTCTTT; cdr3_aa: CASSKADRDGTEAFF
clone_size: NA; v_call: TRBV7-3; j_call: TRBJ2-2; d_call: TRBD2; cdr3_nt: TGTGCCAGCAGCCCCCTCCTCGGCGGGAGTGCATACGGGGAGCTGTTTTTT; cdr3_aa: CASSPLLGGSAYGELFF
clone_size: NA; v_call: TRBV2; j_call: TRBJ2-1; d_call: TRBD1; cdr3_nt: TGTGCCAGCAGCGCCGGGACAGGGGATTACAATGAGCAGTTCTTC; cdr3_aa: CASSAGTGDYNEQFF
clone_size: NA; v_call: TRBV10-3; j_call: TRBJ2-1; d_call: NA; cdr3_nt: TGTGCCATCAAAGACCGTGAATCGAGGAATGAGCAGTTCTTC; cdr3_aa: CAIKDRESRNEQFF
clone_size: many; v_call: TRBV28; j_call: TRBJ1-2; d_call: TRBD1; cdr3_nt: TGTGCCAGCAGCTTATCCCGGGACAGGATTATCATAAGGGATGGCTACACCTTC; cdr3_aa: CASSLSRDRIIIRDGYTF
clone_size: NA; v_call: TRBV28; j_call: TRBJ2-1; d_call: TRBD2; cdr3_nt: TGTGCCACCCTAGCGGCCAATTACAATGAGCAGTTCTTC; cdr3_aa: CATLAANYNEQFF
clone_size: NA; v_call: TRBV28; j_call: TRBJ1-1; d_call: NA; cdr3_nt: TGTGCCAGCAGTTTATCGAGCGGGGGGCTAACTGAAGCTTTCTTT; cdr3_aa: CASSLSSGGLTEAFF
clone_size: NA; v_call: TRBV27; j_call: TRBJ1-2; d_call: TRBD1; cdr3_nt: TGTGCCAGCCGACAGGGGGCCTATGGCTACACCTTC; cdr3_aa: CASRQGAYGYTF
clone_size: once; v_call: TRBV6-5; j_call: TRBJ1-5; d_call: NA; cdr3_nt: TGTGCCAGCAGTTACAGGGGAATCAATCAGCCCCAGCATTTT; cdr3_aa: CASSYRGINQPQHF
clone_size: NA; v_call: TRBV10-3; j_call: TRBJ2-5; d_call: TRBD1; cdr3_nt: TGTGCCATCAGCGGGACAGGGGGCGTGGGAGAGACCCAGTACTTC; cdr3_aa: CAISGTGGVGETQYF
clone_size: NA; v_call: TRBV6-2/TRBV6-3; j_call: TRBJ1-1; d_call: NA; cdr3_nt: TGTGCCAGCAGTTTCCCCACCGGGACCGGGGGTCCCAACACTGAAGCTTTCTTT; cdr3_aa: CASSFPTGTGGPNTEAFF
clone_size: NA; v_call: TRBV2; j_call: TRBJ1-6; d_call: NA; cdr3_nt: TGTGCCAGCACCAAACCAGGGAAATCCGTTTCACCCCTCCACTTT; cdr3_aa: CASTKPGKSVSPLHF
clone_size: NA; v_call: TRBV28; j_call: TRBJ1-3; d_call: NA; cdr3_nt: TGTGCCAGCAGTTTCGGGGGATCTGGAAACACCATATATTTT; cdr3_aa: CASSFGGSGNTIYF
clone_size: NA; v_call: TRBV28; j_call: TRBJ2-7; d_call: TRBD1; cdr3_nt: TGTGCCAGCAGGATAACAGGGGGACCCCTATCCGAGCAGTACTTC; cdr3_aa: CASRITGGPLSEQYF
clone_size: NA; v_call: TRBV4-2; j_call: TRBJ2-3; d_call: TRBD1; cdr3_nt: TGTGCCAGCAGCCAAGATTTGGCCTGGACAGGGCGGGCAATTGGGAGCGCAGATACGCAGTATTTT; cdr3_aa: CASSQDLAWTGRAIGSADTQYF
clone_size: NA; v_call: TRBV27; j_call: TRBJ1-6; d_call: TRBD1; cdr3_nt: TGTGCCAGCAGTCCCGACAGGGTGGTATCACCCCTCCACTTT; cdr3_aa: CASSPDRVVSPLHF
clone_size: NA; v_call: TRBV10-2; j_call: TRBJ1-5; d_call: NA; cdr3_nt: TGCGCCAGCAGTGATGAGGGAGGCTATAGCAATCAGCCCCAGCATTTT; cdr3_aa: CASSDEGGYSNQPQHF
clone_size: NA; v_call: TRBV3-1/TRBV3-2; j_call: TRBJ1-2; d_call: TRBD1; cdr3_nt: TGTGCCAGCAGCCAAGCAGGGGGCGCAATTAGTAGGTATGGCTACACCTTC; cdr3_aa: CASSQAGGAISRYGYTF
clone_size: NA; v_call: TRBV5-6; j_call: TRBJ2-7; d_call: TRBD1; cdr3_nt: TGTGCCAGCACCTCCCTCCCGGGACAGGTCTACGAGCAGTACTTC; cdr3_aa: CASTSLPGQVYEQYF
clone_size: NA; v_call: TRBV9; j_call: TRBJ1-1; d_call: NA; cdr3_nt: TGTGCCAGCAGCGCTATCAAGAACACTGAAGCTTTCTTT; cdr3_aa: CASSAIKNTEAFF
clone_size: NA; v_call: TRBV19; j_call: TRBJ2-2; d_call: TRBD1; cdr3_nt: TGTGCCAGTACCCAAAGGGGGACAGGGGTAGGGACCGGGGAGCTGTTTTTT; cdr3_aa: CASTQRGTGVGTGELFF
clone_size: NA; v_call: TRBV6-5; j_call: TRBJ2-2; d_call: NA; cdr3_nt: TGTGCCAGCAGCCGGGGTAGTTTAGGCACCGGGGAGCTGTTTTTT; cdr3_aa: CASSRGSLGTGELFF
clone_size: NA; v_call: TRBV6-5; j_call: TRBJ2-7; d_call: TRBD1; cdr3_nt: TGTGCCAGCACCGGGACAGGGGCCTACGAGCAGTACTTC; cdr3_aa: CASTGTGAYEQYF
clone_size: NA; v_call: TRBV18; j_call: TRBJ2-1; d_call: NA; cdr3_nt: TGTGCCAGCTCACAAGAGGGAGTTGGGGTCAAGCAGTTCTTC; cdr3_aa: CASSQEGVGVKQFF
clone_size: NA; v_call: TRBV15; j_call: TRBJ2-5; d_call: TRBD2; cdr3_nt: TGTGCCACCAGCAGAACCTTAGGGCCTAGCGGAGAAGAGACCCAGTACTTC; cdr3_aa: CATSRTLGPSGEETQYF
clone_size: few; v_call: TRBV9; j_call: TRBJ2-2; d_call: TRBD2; cdr3_nt: TGTGCCAGCAGCCTCTCGACTAGCCCGAACACCGGGGAGCTGTTTTTT; cdr3_aa: CASSLSTSPNTGELFF
clone_size: NA; v_call: TRBV14; j_call: TRBJ1-1; d_call: NA; cdr3_nt: TGTGCCAGCAGCCGAAACGGGGGTCTTAACACTGAAGCTTTCTTT; cdr3_aa: CASSRNGGLNTEAFF
clone_size: NA; v_call: TRBV5-1; j_call: TRBJ2-2; d_call: TRBD1; cdr3_nt: TGCGCCAGCAGCTTGTCCCAGGGGGCGACCGGGGAGCTGTTTTTT; cdr3_aa: CASSLSQGATGELFF
clone_size: NA; v_call: TRBV5-1; j_call: TRBJ2-2; d_call: NA; cdr3_nt: TGCGCCAGCGGGGAGCAGGGGACCACCGGGGAGCTGTTTTTT; cdr3_aa: CASGEQGTTGELFF